The 22 T cell receptor beta chains below all came from one sample that was sequenced in a study of a mutant IDH1 vaccine in newly diagnosed glioma (dated by TCRdb to the early 2020s). According to the study, the label for this sample's time point signals: baseline, week 1 (first vaccination visit). The sample's treatment or condition, from its label and the paper: pre-vaccination baseline after standard-of-care therapy. Receptor libraries were prepared by the immunoSEQ multiplex PCR assay. TCRdb provides this immuneACCESS table in a form limited to in-frame rearrangements. Some clones are lacking; in checked studies, under half of them reflect an unresolved V gene, and why the rest are absent is not known. For this sample there are under 65,000 clones; 80% to 90% appear just once. The ten largest clones capture 15% to 25% of the sample. Here the sequenced sample was PBMCs, taken from a glioma patient treated with radiotherapy, temozolomide or both. All receptors derive from a man aged 18 to 30 with glioma.

The V call is TRBV4-1, the J call TRBJ2-2, with D uncertain. Germline V CDR1 and CDR2: MGHRA, YSYEKL. V lost 0 bases, J lost 7 bases, and 12 bases lay in between. The CDR3 runs 15 residues. This CDR3 reads CASSQESQAVGELFF. CDR3 sequence (DNA): TGCGCCAGCAGCCAAGAGTCCCAGGCAGTCGGGGAGCTGTTTTTT.

This clone has just one count. The chain is built from TRBV30 and TRBJ1-2, with 8 nucleotides matching TRBD1. The V gene's germline CDR1 is GTSNPN and CDR2 SVGIG (reference sequence). The CDR3 has 15 residues. The junction had 6 bases not matched to a gene; V was cut back by 0 bases and J by 3 bases. The CDR3 DNA reads as TGTGCCTGGAGTGTACTAAGGACAGGGTACTATGGCTACACCTTC. It is translated as CAWSVLRTGYYGYTF.

This clone was recorded a few times. The chain uses TRBV2 and TRBJ1-5; D gene unclear. There are 11 residues in the CDR3. Germline V gene data show CDR1 as SNHLY and CDR2 as FYNNEI. V was cut by 8 bases and J by 2 bases, with 4 bases left in between. The CDR3 loop reads CASGGNQPQHF. CDR3 nucleotide sequence: TGTGCCAGCGGGGGCAATCAGCCCCAGCATTTT.

The chain employs TRBV4-2 and TRBJ1-1; 8 nucleotides match TRBD1. CDR3 length: 12 residues. The V gene end was trimmed by 4 bases and the J gene end by 10 bases; junction bases not matched to a gene: 5. Germline lookup yields CDR1 LGHNA and CDR2 YNFKEQ. CDR3 nucleotide sequence: TGTGCCAGCAGCCTTGGACAGGGCTCAGCTTTCTTT. It encodes CASSLGQGSAFF.

The chain combines TRBV10-3 with TRBJ1-3; no definite D call. V lost 4 bases to trimming and J lost 4 bases, with 11 bases between them. The length of the CDR3 is 14 residues. The V gene's germline CDR1 is ENHRY and CDR2 SYGVKD. The DNA for the CDR3 is TGTGCCATCAGTGGTTGGGGTGAAGGAAACACCATATATTTT. It is translated as CAISGWGEGNTIYF.

The genes are TRBV5-6 and TRBJ1-2; D is possibly TRBD1 (5 bases). Trimming pared 1 base from V and 8 bases from J, leaving 12 bases between. The germline CDR1 and CDR2 sequences are SGHDT and YYEEEE. The CDR3 has 13 residues. The CDR3 here is CASSLRQGLGYTF. CDR3 DNA: TGTGCCAGCAGCTTGAGGCAGGGCTTAGGCTACACCTTC.

V is TRBV29-1 and J is TRBJ2-7, with D possibly TRBD2 on 5 matching bases. The CDR3 contains 14 residues. Germline V gene lookup returns CDR1 SQVTM and CDR2 ANQGSEA. The V and J ends lost 2 bases and 2 bases respectively, with 13 bases between them. The CDR3 nucleotides read TGCAGCGTTGAAAAAGGGAGCGAAACCTACGAGCAGTACTTC. Encoded protein: CSVEKGSETYEQYF.

The V call is TRBV18, the J call TRBJ2-7; D unresolved. The CDR3 is 13 residues long. From germline, CDR1 is KGHSH and CDR2 LQKENI. The ends were cut back, 0 bases at V and 7 bases at J, with 10 bases in the middle. CDR3 in DNA: TGTGCCAGCTCACCACCCGCGTTACGGGAGCAGTACTTC. As protein: CASSPPALREQYF.

The J gene is TRBJ1-3, the V gene TRBV4-1; no clear D. Germline CDR1 MGHRA, CDR2 YSYEKL. Deletions cut 5 bases from V and 0 bases from J, with 8 bases between. The CDR3 length is 14 residues. CDR3: CASSVRLSGNTIYF. The CDR3 DNA sequence: TGCGCCAGCAGCGTCCGCCTCTCTGGAAACACCATATATTTT.

This rearrangement joins TRBV6-5 to TRBJ1-2; D possibly corresponds to TRBD1 (5 bases). The germline gives CDR1 MNHEY, CDR2 SVGAGI. This CDR3 has 15 amino acids. V dropped 0 bases and J dropped 7 bases, with 15 bases sitting between them. CDR3 region: CASSYSAGGGSGYTF. The CDR3 DNA follows: TGTGCCAGCAGTTACTCTGCCGGTGGGGGATCTGGCTACACCTTC.

The V gene is TRBV13, the J gene TRBJ2-5; perhaps D is TRBD1 or TRBD2 (5 bases each). Trimming left V 5 bases short and J 0 bases short, with 16 bases between. This CDR3 has 16 amino acids. The germline V gene has CDR1 PRHDT and CDR2 FYEKMQ (reference sequence). This chain's CDR3 is CASSTRGATDQETQYF. CDR3 coding DNA: TGTGCCAGCAGCACACGAGGGGCCACCGACCAAGAGACCCAGTACTTC.

The chain carries TRBV6-5 and TRBJ1-1; D is uncertain. The V gene lost 2 bases and the J gene lost 3 bases, with 7 bases spanning the gap. Germline CDR1 and CDR2: MNHEY and SVGAGI. The CDR3 is 13 amino acids. CDR3 DNA sequence: TGTGCCAGCAGTTACGAGAGGGACACTGAAGCTTTCTTT. Translated: CASSYERDTEAFF.

This chain connects TRBV29-1 to TRBJ2-1; 9 nucleotides line up with TRBD2. There are 14 residues in the CDR3. V shed 5 bases and J 3 bases; nucleotides not matched to a gene: 5. The germline V gene has CDR1 SQVTM and CDR2 ANQGSEA. The CDR3 DNA sequence: TGCAGCGTTAGGGCTAGCGGGGTCTACAATGAGCAGTTCTTC. Its translation is CSVRASGVYNEQFF.

This chain joins TRBV30 and TRBJ2-5; D gene uncertain. The V end lost 1 base, the J end lost 7 bases, and 10 bases lay between the germline ends. Germline-derived CDR1 and CDR2 are GTSNPN and SVGIG (reference sequence). This CDR3 has 12 residues. The CDR3 here is CAWSGGFGTQYF. CDR3 DNA: TGTGCCTGGAGTGGAGGTTTCGGGACCCAGTACTTC.

The genes are TRBV6-5 and TRBJ1-5, with TRBD1 matching over 7 bases. V trimming: 5 bases; J trimming: 7 bases; junction bases outside the gene matches: 5. The germline V gene encodes CDR1 MNHEY and CDR2 SVGAGI. The CDR3 is 13 residues long. DNA for the CDR3: TGTGCCAGCAGTCCGACAGGGTACCAGCCCCAGCATTTT. Translated: CASSPTGYQPQHF.

The chain recombines TRBV5-6 with TRBJ1-2, with D hard to call. In germline, CDR1 is SGHDT, CDR2 YYEEEE. Between the trimmed V and J ends, which lost 5 bases and 8 bases, there was a span of 13 bases. The CDR3 is 12 amino acids. This CDR3 is CASRPNGRGYTF. CDR3 sequence (DNA): TGTGCCAGCAGACCTAACGGACGGGGCTACACCTTC.

V gene TRBV5-1 combines with J gene TRBJ2-7; D may be TRBD1 (6 bases). V lost 4 bases to trimming and J lost 3 bases, with 20 bases between them. The CDR3 loop spans 16 amino acids. Germline-derived CDR1 and CDR2 are SGHRS and YFSETQ. The DNA of the CDR3 is TGCGCCAGCAGCGGCGGCAGGGGATCCCCTTACTACGAGCAGTACTTC. This codes for CASSGGRGSPYYEQYF.

The chain recombines TRBV28 with TRBJ1-1, with 7 bases that match TRBD1. V gave up 7 bases and J gave up 11 bases; unmatched junction bases: 7. Germline V gene sequence: CDR1 MDHEN, CDR2 SYDVKM. The CDR3 sequence is 11 residues long. The CDR3 reads CASTEGALAFF. Here the CDR3 DNA reads TGTGCCAGCACAGAGGGGGCTCTGGCTTTCTTT.

The chain recombines TRBV7-2 with TRBJ2-1, with D perhaps matching TRBD2 (5 bases). The CDR3 is 13 amino acids. Germline V gives CDR1 SGHTA, CDR2 FQGNSA. V was pared by 1 base and J by 10 bases, with 11 bases between. CDR3 nucleotide sequence: TGTGCCAGCAGCTTAGTGCGGGCACAGGAGCAGTTCTTC. It specifies CASSLVRAQEQFF.

The chain joins TRBV27 to TRBJ1-1, with 7 bases lining up with TRBD1. Per the germline V gene, CDR1 is MNHEY and CDR2 is SMNVEV (reference sequence). This CDR3 contains 15 residues. Germline trimming cut 4 bases from V and 7 bases from J; bases unmatched to any gene: 12. The CDR3 region is CASSSPWDREGEAFF. Written as DNA, the CDR3 is TGTGCCAGCAGTTCCCCCTGGGACAGAGAGGGTGAAGCTTTCTTT.

The chain couples TRBV30 to TRBJ2-7, with D possibly being TRBD2 (5 bases). The CDR3 is 13 amino acids. The V gene lost 1 base and the J gene lost 3 bases, with 10 bases spanning the gap. Germline V gene data show CDR1 as GTSNPN and CDR2 as SVGIG (reference sequence). As DNA, the CDR3 is TGTGCCTGGAGTGGAGGGCATTACTACGAGCAGTACTTC. Protein: CAWSGGHYYEQYF.

The chain recombines TRBV25-1 with TRBJ2-7, with 10 positions matching TRBD2. The CDR3 spans 15 residues. The germline V gene has CDR1 MGHDK and CDR2 SYGVNS. V shed 3 bases and J 3 bases; nucleotides not matched to a gene: 5. CDR3 in amino acids: CASSEWASGSYEQYF. The DNA for the CDR3 is TGTGCCAGCAGTGAGTGGGCTAGCGGGAGCTACGAGCAGTACTTC.